This TCR beta chain originates from a study of blood T cell repertoires in COVID-19. Study-wide context: Acute and convalescent COVID-19 samples came from the United States, Italy and Spain. From T cells, B-cell-depleted T cells, or PBMCs came the material, which was cDNA or gDNA.

As processed by the authors: Amplified reference gene primers provided the basis for estimating nucleated cell counts. The repertoire was sequenced with immunoSEQ multiplex PCR; TCRdb's copy has only in-frame clones and lacks some. For V, J and clone size, that table is used; D and trimming come from the DNA. Of 140,000 to 150,000 clones in the sample, around 82% are singletons; the top ten hold less than 5.5%. CDR1 is SGHDT and CDR2 is YYEEEE in the germline V gene. The V end was cut by 7 bases, the J end by 8 bases, with 9 bases between. The CDR3 runs to 11 residues. The sequenced sample consisted of peripheral blood. The chain links TRBV5-6 to TRBJ2-2; D perhaps matches TRBD1 (5 bases). This TCR was recovered from a man aged 55 to 70 with acute or convalescent COVID-19. CDR3 nucleotides: TGTGCCAGCGGAAGGACAGGGGAGCTGTTTTTT. Residues: CASGRTGELFF. The variable domain in full, with the rest retrieved from reference TRBV5-6 and TRBJ2-2, is DAGVTQSPTHLIKTRGQQVTLRCSPKSGHDTVSWYQQALGQGPQFIFQYYEEEERQRGNFPDRFSGHQFPNYSSELNVNALLLGDSALYLCASGRTGELFFGEGSRLTVL.